This T cell receptor (beta chain) was obtained from a study of blood T cell repertoires in COVID-19. Study background: Sites across the United States, Italy and Spain contributed samples from acute and convalescent COVID-19. Nucleic acid was either cDNA or gDNA, and it came from T cells, B-cell-depleted T cells, or PBMCs.

This CDR3 region has 15 residues. The trim removed 2 bases at V and 5 bases at J, leaving 9 bases unmatched. Germline V gene data show CDR1 as GTSNPN and CDR2 as SVGIG (reference sequence). This clone was seen more than once but under ten times. Per the study methods: For nucleated cells, counts were estimated from reference gene primer amplification. Sequenced by immunoSEQ multiplex PCR; TCRdb stores in-frame clones only, minus some. That table is the source of V, J and clone size, and D and trimming were worked out from the DNA. The sample contains 250,000 to 350,000 clones, roughly nine tenths of which appear only once.

The genes are TRBV30 and TRBJ2-5; 9 bases match TRBD2. The sequenced sample was peripheral blood. The clonotype was recovered from a woman between 40 and 50 years old who had recovered from COVID-19. The CDR3, as DNA: TGTGCCTGGAGTAGGTGGCGGGAGGGCCCGGAGACCCAGTACTTC. Its protein product is CAWSRWREGPETQYF.